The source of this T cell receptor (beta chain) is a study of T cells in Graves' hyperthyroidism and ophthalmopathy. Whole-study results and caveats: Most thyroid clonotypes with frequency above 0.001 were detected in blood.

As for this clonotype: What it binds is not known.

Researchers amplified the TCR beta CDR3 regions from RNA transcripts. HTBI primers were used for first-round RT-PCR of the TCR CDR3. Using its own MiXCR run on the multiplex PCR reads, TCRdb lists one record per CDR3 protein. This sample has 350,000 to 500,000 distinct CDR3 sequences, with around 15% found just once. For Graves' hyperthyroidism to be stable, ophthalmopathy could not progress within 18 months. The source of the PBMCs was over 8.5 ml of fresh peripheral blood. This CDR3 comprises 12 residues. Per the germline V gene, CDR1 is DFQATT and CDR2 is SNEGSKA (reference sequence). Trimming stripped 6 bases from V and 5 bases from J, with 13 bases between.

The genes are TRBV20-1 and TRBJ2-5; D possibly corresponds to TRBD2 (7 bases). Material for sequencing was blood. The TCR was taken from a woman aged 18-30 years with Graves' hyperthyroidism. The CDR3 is CSASQGGETQYF. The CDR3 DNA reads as TGCAGTGCCTCACAGGGAGGGGAGACCCAGTACTTC.